This entry lists 9 T cell receptor beta chains sequenced from one sample in a study of blood T cell repertoires in COVID-19. Sequencing used immunoSEQ multiplex PCR; TCRdb keeps in-frame clones, though not all of them. The sample records some 150,000 clones, 80% to 90% being singletons. The sequenced material came from peripheral blood. These receptors were taken from a woman between 45 and 60 years old with acute or convalescent COVID-19.

This clone was seen just once. The chain employs TRBV6-2 or TRBV6-3 and TRBJ2-6; no definite D call. The CDR3 covers 15 residues. Looked up from germline, CDR1 is MNHEY and CDR2 is SVGEGT. V lost 4 bases to trimming and J lost 0 bases, with 7 bases between them. The CDR3 bases are TGTGCCAGCAGTTTACAAACCTCTGGGGCCAACGTCCTGACTTTC. This translates into CASSLQTSGANVLTF.

This chain connects TRBV4-3 to TRBJ1-2; no definite D call. Trimming pared 0 bases from V and 1 base from J, leaving 12 bases between. From germline, CDR1 is LGHNA and CDR2 YSLEER. The CDR3 has 16 residues. In DNA, the CDR3 is TGCGCCAGCAGCCAAGAGAGGCCCCCCTTTAACTATGGCTACACCTTC. Protein: CASSQERPPFNYGYTF.

V is TRBV19 and J is TRBJ2-1; TRBD2 agrees at 11 bases. The V gene's germline CDR1 is LNHDA and CDR2 SQIVND (reference sequence). CDR3 length: 17 residues. With 1 base clipped from V and 7 bases from J, the junction kept 9 bases outside the gene matches. CDR3: CASSIGLAGGLTNEQFF. CDR3 DNA sequence: TGTGCCAGTAGTATAGGTCTAGCGGGAGGCCTAACTAATGAGCAGTTCTTC.

This clone was counted once. V gene TRBV3-1 (or the pseudogene TRBV3-2) combines with J gene TRBJ2-7, with 9 bases fitting TRBD1. Trimming cost V 5 bases and J 4 bases; bases outside gene matches: 9. Germline loops: CDR1 LGHDT, CDR2 YNNKEL (reference sequence). This CDR3 is built from 15 residues. The CDR3 nucleotides are TGTGCCAGCAGCTATCCCGGGACAGGGTTATACGAGCAGTACTTC. Translation gives CASSYPGTGLYEQYF.

V gene TRBV4-1 combines with J gene TRBJ2-7; 7 positions match TRBD2. This CDR3 comprises 13 residues. Losses at the gene ends were 4 bases for V and 3 bases for J; bases not matched to a gene: 3. Germline V gives CDR1 MGHRA, CDR2 YSYEKL. CDR3 amino acids: CASSRGLVYEQYF. The CDR3 coding sequence is TGCGCCAGCAGCCGAGGACTAGTCTACGAGCAGTACTTC.

The chain couples TRBV5-1 to TRBJ2-4, with TRBD2 as a possible D gene (5 bases). V was cut by 4 bases and J by 6 bases, with 17 bases left in between. This CDR3 comprises 15 residues. Germline CDR1 reads SGHRS; CDR2 reads YFSETQ. The CDR3 coding sequence is TGCGCCAGCAGCCGAACCTTAGGCAGCGGAAACATTCAGTACTTC. Translated: CASSRTLGSGNIQYF.

This sequence joins TRBV24-1 and TRBJ1-2; no clear D. This CDR3 has 12 residues. Trimming took 5 bases from V and 7 from J, leaving 10 bases between them. CDR1 KGHDR and CDR2 SFDVKD come from the germline V gene. In DNA, the CDR3 is TGTGCCACCAGTGCCTCCGCGGGTGGCTACACCTTC. Amino acid sequence: CATSASAGGYTF.

This chain joins TRBV5-6 and TRBJ1-2; 7 nucleotides match TRBD1. Germline lookup yields CDR1 SGHDT and CDR2 YYEEEE. V gave up 4 bases and J gave up 1 base; unmatched junction bases: 10. The CDR3 is made up of 16 amino acids. The CDR3 loop reads CASSVPAGDSNYGYTF. DNA for the CDR3: TGTGCCAGCAGCGTCCCAGCAGGGGACAGTAACTATGGCTACACCTTC.

The V call is TRBV29-1, the J call TRBJ2-5, with D possibly being TRBD1 (6 bases). In germline, CDR1 is SQVTM, CDR2 ANQGSEA. The CDR3 is 12 residues long. Trimming pared 7 bases from V and 4 bases from J, leaving 13 bases between. The CDR3 loop is CSAWTVRETQYF. In nucleotides, the CDR3 is TGCAGCGCCTGGACAGTCCGAGAGACCCAGTACTTC.